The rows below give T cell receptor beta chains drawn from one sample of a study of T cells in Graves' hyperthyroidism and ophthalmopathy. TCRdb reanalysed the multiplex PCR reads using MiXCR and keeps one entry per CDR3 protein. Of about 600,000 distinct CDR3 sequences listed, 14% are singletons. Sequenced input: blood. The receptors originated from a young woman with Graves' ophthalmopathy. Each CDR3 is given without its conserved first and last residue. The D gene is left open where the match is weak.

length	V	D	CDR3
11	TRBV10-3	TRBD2	ANKGLANNEQF
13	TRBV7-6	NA	ASSLEGGSTDTQY
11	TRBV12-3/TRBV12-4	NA	ASSLAAIDAAF
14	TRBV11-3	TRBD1	ASSLGRGDRKNIQY
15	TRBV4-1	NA	ASSQEVGAKFSYEQY
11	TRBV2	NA	ASSEALGNEQY
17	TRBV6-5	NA	ASSYASRRRAWSNQPQH
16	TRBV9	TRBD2	ASSVESGSGSAGNEQF
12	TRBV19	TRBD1	ASSMVQGTDTQY
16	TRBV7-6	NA	ASSLESPGTLSYNEQF
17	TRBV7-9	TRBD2	ASSLVAGGRAKSPNEQF
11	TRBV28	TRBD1	ASKTGFHSPLH
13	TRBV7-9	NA	ASSPGRAEWNIQY
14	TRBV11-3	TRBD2	ASSSLGLAGRLEQY
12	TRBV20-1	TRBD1	SARPQGVNTEAF
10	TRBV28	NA	ASSLMGAVQY
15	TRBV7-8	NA	ASSSRRGLLAKNIQY
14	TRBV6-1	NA	ASSRLEGPVYNEQF
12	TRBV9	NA	ASSVDTTREKLF
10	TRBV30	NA	AWSTASTEAF
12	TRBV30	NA	AWSRGGGNTEAF
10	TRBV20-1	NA	SARQADTEAF
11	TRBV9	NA	ASSSPPQGGYT
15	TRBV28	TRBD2	ASSFPTSGEPYNEQF
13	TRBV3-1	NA	ASSQDEVGENIQY
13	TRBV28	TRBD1	ASSPATGANEKLF
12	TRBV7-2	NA	ASSLGLTRDTQY
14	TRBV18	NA	ASSPELIEGTETQY
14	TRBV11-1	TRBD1	ASSSGTGKDQETQY
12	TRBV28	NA	ATRRSTVSYEQY
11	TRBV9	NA	ASSVMDTGELF
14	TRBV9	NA	ASSPPSSASYNEQF
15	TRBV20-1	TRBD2	SAREETSGSIQETQY
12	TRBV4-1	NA	ASRRGGGTGEQY
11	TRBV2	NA	ASSESSPKGYT
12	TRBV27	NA	ASTTRGGTGELF
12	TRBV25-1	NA	ASRRTLYNSPLH
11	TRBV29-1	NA	SVVRRLNTEAF
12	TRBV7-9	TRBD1	ASSLYDRENEQY
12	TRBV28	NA	ASSYDRAKNIQY
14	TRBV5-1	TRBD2	ASSLTTRLAVDEQF
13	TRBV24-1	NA	ATSDFQGLTDTQY
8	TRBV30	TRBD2	AGGIYEQY
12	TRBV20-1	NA	SARDPRGDTEAF
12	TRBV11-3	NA	ASSLDIRTETQY
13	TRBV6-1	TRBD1	ASSHGTGATGELF